These 20 T cell receptor beta chains were all obtained from the same sample, sequenced in a study of blood T cells in healthy people across ages. For the second PCR, which ran for roughly 6 to 12 cycles, a sample-barcoded 5' primer and a J-beta primer mix were used. TCRdb recomputed calls from the 5' RACE reads with MiXCR, one row per CDR3 protein. The sample has around 970,000 distinct CDR3 sequences; roughly 51% are singletons. Sequenced input: blood. The source of these receptors is a woman aged 60 to 75 in good health.

The table lists this clonotype with many counts. The chain has TRBV5-1 and TRBJ2-1, with TRBD2 as a possible D gene (6 bases). The CDR3 has 16 residues. Germline lookup yields CDR1 SGHRS and CDR2 YFSETQ. The ends were cut back, 4 bases at V and 2 bases at J, with 16 bases in the middle. DNA for the CDR3: TGCGCCAGCAGCCTGACCGGGGAGCGGGCCTACAATGAGCAGTTCTTC. Its protein product is CASSLTGERAYNEQFF.

This rearrangement joins TRBV5-1 to TRBJ2-5; 9 bases align to TRBD2. CDR3 length: 14 amino acids. V lost 0 bases, J lost 6 bases, and 3 bases stayed unmatched. CDR1 and CDR2 (germline): SGHRS, YFSETQ. The CDR3 coding sequence is TGCGCCAGCAGCTTGGATAGCGGGAGCAAGACCCAGTACTTC. This codes for CASSLDSGSKTQYF.

The J gene is TRBJ2-1, the V gene TRBV7-2, with D perhaps matching TRBD1 (5 bases). This CDR3 has 16 amino acids. The germline CDR1 and CDR2 sequences are SGHTA and FQGNSA. V was clipped by 5 bases and J by 5 bases, with 19 bases between them. The CDR3 DNA sequence: TGTGCCAGCAGCCCCATCAAGAGGACATGGAACAATGAGCAGTTCTTC. Protein product: CASSPIKRTWNNEQFF.

This clonotype was recorded a few times. DNA of the CDR3: TGTGCCAGCAGAGAAGGAGGACGGCAAGAGACCCAGTACTTC. Protein sequence: CASREGGRQETQYF. The genes are TRBV28 and TRBJ2-5; possibly TRBD2 for D (5 bases). Trimming took off 6 bases at V and 2 bases at J, with 13 bases between the two ends. The CDR3 is 14 residues long. Germline V gives CDR1 MDHEN, CDR2 SYDVKM.

V usage is TRBV29-1 and J usage is TRBJ1-2; D gene uncertain. Trimming cost V 1 base and J 9 bases, with 12 bases left between them. The germline gives CDR1 SQVTM, CDR2 ANQGSEA. CDR3 length equals 12 residues. The CDR3 sequence is CSVEGGGRSYTF. CDR3 nucleotides: TGCAGCGTTGAAGGCGGCGGTCGGAGCTACACCTTC.

The rearrangement uses TRBV6-5 and TRBJ1-1; a weak D match, TRBD1 (6 bases). CDR1 is MNHEY and CDR2 is SVGAGI in the germline V gene. The V and J ends lost 7 bases and 0 bases respectively, with 18 bases between them. The CDR3 has 16 amino acids. CDR3 bases: TGTGCCAGCAACGAACAGGGAATAAATCTGAACACTGAAGCTTTCTTT. Translating gives CASNEQGINLNTEAFF.

On this clonotype: The junction shows a germline mismatch at one end, possibly a read error. CDR3 loop: CASSLGLAGYTGELFF. CDR3 bases: TGTGCCAGCAGTTTAGGACTAGCGGGCTACACCGGGGAGCTGTTTTTT. The chain links TRBV7-9 to TRBJ2-2; 11 bases align to TRBD2. From germline, CDR1 is SEHNR and CDR2 FQNEAQ (reference sequence). The CDR3 loop spans 16 amino acids. The variable domain in full, completed from reference TRBV7-9 and TRBJ2-2, reads DTGVSQNPRHKITKRGQNVTFRCDPISEHNRLYWYRQTLGQGPEFLTYFQNEAQLEKSRLLSDRFSAERPKGSFSTLEIQRTEQGDSAMYLCASSLGLAGYTGELFFGEGSRLTVL.

This clonotype has just a few counts. V and J are TRBV28 and TRBJ2-1, with 9 bases fitting TRBD2. Trimming at V came to 7 bases and at J to 9 bases, leaving 16 bases not matched to a gene. CDR3 size: 16 residues. Germline CDR1 reads MDHEN; CDR2 reads SYDVKM. The CDR3 DNA is TGTGCCAGCAATTATGAGAGCGGGAGGAGGGGTAGTGAGCAGTTCTTC. Protein product: CASNYESGRRGSEQFF.

This clonotype was detected a few times. The chain carries TRBV30 and TRBJ2-7; unclear D gene. The germline V and J ends were trimmed by 2 bases and 0 bases, with 5 bases remaining between them. CDR3 length equals 12 residues. The germline gives CDR1 GTSNPN, CDR2 SVGIG (reference sequence). The CDR3 DNA sequence: TGTGCCTGGAGTCCGGCCTCCTACGAGCAGTACTTC. It translates to CAWSPASYEQYF.

The chain joins TRBV20-1 to TRBJ1-2; 7 positions agree with TRBD1. Germline values: CDR1 DFQATT, CDR2 SNEGSKA (reference sequence). The CDR3 spans 15 residues. Trimming at V came to 6 bases and at J to 2 bases, leaving 12 bases not matched to a gene. In DNA form, the CDR3 reads TGCAGTGCAAGCCGGGGACAGACCGTAAACTATGGCTACACCTTC. Translation: CSASRGQTVNYGYTF.

The chain links TRBV29-1 to TRBJ2-7; perhaps TRBD2 as D (5 bases). Germline loops: CDR1 SQVTM, CDR2 ANQGSEA. The CDR3 is made up of 14 amino acids. Trimming shortened V by 8 bases and J by 9 bases, and 26 bases separated the two germline ends. CDR3 nucleotides: TGCAGCCTTCGTAGGTCAGCGGCCAACAATGGGCAGTACTTC. It specifies CSLRRSAANNGQYF.

The J gene is TRBJ2-1, the V gene TRBV15; the D gene is possibly TRBD2 (5 bases). The V and J ends lost 5 bases and 3 bases respectively, with 11 bases between them. The CDR3 runs to 14 residues. CDR1 LNHNV and CDR2 YYDKDF come from the germline V gene (reference sequence). Here the CDR3 reads CATSGLRDYNEQFF. The CDR3 DNA sequence: TGTGCCACCAGCGGACTCCGGGACTACAATGAGCAGTTCTTC.

This clonotype has more than one count but fewer than ten. J is TRBJ2-1 and V is TRBV15; tentative D call: TRBD1 (5 bases). The CDR3 sequence is 15 residues long. V lost 0 bases and J 4 bases, leaving 10 bases between the germline ends. Germline CDR1 LNHNV, CDR2 YYDKDF (reference sequence). The CDR3 loop reads CATSRDQDIYNEQFF. The CDR3, as DNA: TGTGCCACCAGCAGAGACCAGGACATTTACAATGAGCAGTTCTTC.

The chain recombines TRBV7-9 with TRBJ1-2; no reliable D call. From germline, CDR1 is SEHNR and CDR2 FQNEAQ (reference sequence). This CDR3 has 10 residues. V lost 8 bases and J 8 bases, leaving 9 bases between the germline ends. CDR3 protein: CASPSQGYTF. In DNA, the CDR3 is TGTGCCAGCCCTAGCCAGGGCTACACCTTC.

V is TRBV29-1 and J is TRBJ2-5; D may be TRBD1 or TRBD2 (7 bases each). There are 13 residues in the CDR3. Germline V gene data show CDR1 as SQVTM and CDR2 as ANQGSEA. The V end lost 7 bases, the J end lost 5 bases, and 17 bases lay between the germline ends. The CDR3, as DNA: TGCAGCGCCAGGGGGAGGGACCGGGAGACCCAGTACTTC. Translated, it gives CSARGRDRETQYF.

CDR3: CASSAHLAGGSYEQYF. The CDR3 nucleotides read TGTGCCAGCAGTGCTCATTTAGCGGGAGGATCCTACGAGCAGTACTTC. The chain is built from TRBV27 and TRBJ2-7, with 10 bases that match TRBD2. The CDR3 sequence is 16 residues long. The J segment lost 1 base and the V segment lost 5 bases, leaving 8 bases of the junction unmatched. CDR1 is MNHEY, CDR2 SMNVEV, per germline (reference sequence).

This clonotype showed up just a few times. The genes are TRBV5-5 and TRBJ2-6; D gene unclear. The CDR3 has 18 amino acids. Germline V lookup: CDR1 SGHKS, CDR2 YYEKEE (reference sequence). With 1 base removed from V and 1 base from J, the gap between germline ends came to 15 bases. The CDR3 DNA is TGTGCCAGCAGCTTGATCGAGGTGGCCCGGTCTGGGGCCAACGTCCTGACTTTC. Amino acids: CASSLIEVARSGANVLTF.

This clonotype was recorded a few times. The V gene is TRBV3-1, the J gene TRBJ2-7; tentatively, D is TRBD1 (6 bases). V dropped 5 bases and J dropped 2 bases, with 19 bases sitting between them. Looked up from germline, CDR1 is LGHDT and CDR2 is YNNKEL (reference sequence). The CDR3 sequence is 16 residues long. The CDR3 spells CASSELFGTKTYEQYF. The CDR3 bases are TGTGCCAGCAGCGAACTCTTCGGGACAAAGACCTACGAGCAGTACTTC.

This chain uses TRBV12-3 or TRBV12-4 with TRBJ1-4, with 10 bases matching TRBD1. V lost 6 bases and J lost 2; bases outside the gene matches: 15. The CDR3 consists of 19 residues. The CDR3: CASSADRGRWSVTNEKLFF. In DNA, the CDR3 is TGTGCCAGCAGCGCAGACAGGGGGCGATGGAGTGTGACTAATGAAAAACTGTTTTTT.

CDR3 sequence: CSAAALYGYTF. The CDR3 bases are TGCAGCGCGGCGGCCCTCTATGGCTACACCTTC. This chain links TRBV29-1 with TRBJ1-2; D call uncertain. The CDR3 is made up of 11 amino acids. Germline-derived CDR1 and CDR2 are SQVTM and ANQGSEA. Trimming cost V 7 bases and J 4 bases, with 10 bases left between them.